A single TCR beta chain is shown here with its context. Data came from immunoSEQ multiplex PCR; TCRdb stores just in-frame clones and leaves some out. The table records some 320,000 clones, 89% of them present only once. This record comes from a study of blood T cell repertoires in COVID-19. Study overall: Acute-phase and convalescent COVID-19 samples originated in the United States, Italy and Spain.

The V and J ends lost 3 bases and 5 bases, in that order; junction bases with no gene match: 8. Germline CDR1 and CDR2: SGHRS and YFSETQ. The CDR3 extends over 14 amino acids. Cohorts were assigned according to the clinical history that participants reported. The V gene is TRBV5-1, the J gene TRBJ2-7; 7 bases agree with TRBD1. The sequence was collected from a woman in her forties or fifties who had been exposed to COVID-19. The sequenced sample was PBMCs or T cells enriched from blood (not recorded which). The chain's CDR3 is CASSSGGNSHEQYF. Written as DNA, the CDR3 is TGCGCCAGCAGCTCAGGGGGTAATTCCCACGAGCAGTACTTC.